The 2 T cell receptor beta chains in this list originate from one sample, sequenced in a study of Graves' ophthalmopathy and Graves' hyperthyroidism. RNA transcripts were the template, and TCR beta CDR3 regions were amplified from them. Following a first-round RT-PCR that used HTBI primers, a second-round multiplex PCR was carried out. From the multiplex PCR reads, TCRdb called clonotypes with MiXCR, one entry per CDR3 protein. The data contain some 750,000 distinct CDR3 sequences, roughly 40% of them seen just once; the ten biggest clones take up about 40%. Specimen: peripheral blood. The receptors stem from an adult man with Graves' ophthalmopathy.

This clonotype was detected many times. The chain uses TRBV29-1 and TRBJ1-6; D is uncertain. V was cut by 5 bases and J by 7 bases, with 12 bases left in between. This CDR3 is 13 amino acids long. Germline V lookup: CDR1 SQVTM, CDR2 ANQGSEA. As DNA, the CDR3 is TGCAGCGTTCGCCAAGCGGCCAATTCACCCCTCCACTTT. Its protein is CSVRQAANSPLHF.

This clonotype was seen once. A much larger clone differs by one base, so this may be a read error. The J gene is TRBJ2-5, the V gene TRBV10-3; the match to TRBD1 covers 9 bases. Germline V gene lookup returns CDR1 ENHRY and CDR2 SYGVKD. Trimming removed 3 bases from V and 5 bases from J; junction bases left unmatched: 7. The CDR3 is 15 amino acids. The CDR3, as DNA: TGTGCCATCAGTGAAGGGGAGACAGGGGGGGAGACCCAGTACTTC. It encodes CAISEGETGGETQYF.